This record concerns one T cell receptor (beta chain) sequence. Per germline, CDR1 MNHEY and CDR2 SMNVEV (reference sequence). Trimming shortened V by 0 bases and J by 2 bases, and 5 bases separated the two germline ends. This CDR3 is 14 amino acids long. This table comes from immunoSEQ multiplex PCR, and its TCRdb copy is limited to in-frame clones, with some not included. The sample includes 100,000 to 120,000 clones, about 88% seen only once; the top ten take about 3.5%. The data belong to a study of blood T cell repertoires in COVID-19. The V gene is TRBV27, the J gene TRBJ1-5; TRBD1 might be the D (5 bases). Material: peripheral blood. The source is a woman between 50 and 59 years old with acute or convalescent COVID-19. The CDR3 nucleotides read TGTGCCAGCAGTTTATCAGGGGGCAATCAGCCCCAGCATTTT. Amino acid sequence: CASSLSGGNQPQHF.